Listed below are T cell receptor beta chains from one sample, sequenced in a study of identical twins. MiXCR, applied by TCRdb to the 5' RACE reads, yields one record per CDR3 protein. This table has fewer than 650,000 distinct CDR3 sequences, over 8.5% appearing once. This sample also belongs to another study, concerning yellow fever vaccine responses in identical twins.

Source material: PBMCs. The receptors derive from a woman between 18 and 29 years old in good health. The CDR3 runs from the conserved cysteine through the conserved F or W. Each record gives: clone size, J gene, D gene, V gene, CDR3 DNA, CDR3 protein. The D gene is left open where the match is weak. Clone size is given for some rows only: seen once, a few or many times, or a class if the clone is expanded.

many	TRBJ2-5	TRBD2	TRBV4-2	TGTGCCAGCAGCCAAGGTGGGGGAATAGGGACTAAAGAGACCCAGTACTTC	CASSQGGGIGTKETQYF
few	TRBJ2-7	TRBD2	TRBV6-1	TGTGCCAGCAGTGAAAATGTCCTCGGGGGGAACGAGCAGTACTTC	CASSENVLGGNEQYF
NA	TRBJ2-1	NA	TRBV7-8	TGTGCCAGCAGCTACCAAAAGGGGGGAGATTCCCACAATGAGCAGTTCTTC	CASSYQKGGDSHNEQFF
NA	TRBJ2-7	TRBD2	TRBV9	TGTGCCAGCAGCGTAAGTAGCGGGAGGGCCTTAAGAGACGAGCAGTACTTC	CASSVSSGRALRDEQYF
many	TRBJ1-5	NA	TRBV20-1	TGCAGTGCTAGAGTCAAACAAGGGGTTGTCGGACATCGCCAATCTTATAGCAATCAGCCCCAGCATTTT	CSARVKQGVVGHRQSYSNQPQHF
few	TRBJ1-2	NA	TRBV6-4	TGTGCCAGCAGTACCGGGGGGCGAGGCTACACCTTC	CASSTGGRGYTF
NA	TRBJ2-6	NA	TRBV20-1	TGCAGTGCTAGAGATTTCGCTGGGGCCAACGTCCTGACTTTC	CSARDFAGANVLTF
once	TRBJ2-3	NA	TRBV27	TGTGCCAGCTACGCGGAGTTGGGCACAGATACGCAGTATTTT	CASYAELGTDTQYF
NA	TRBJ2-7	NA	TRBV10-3	TGTGCCATCAGTGACGACAGCCACTACGAGCAGTACTTC	CAISDDSHYEQYF
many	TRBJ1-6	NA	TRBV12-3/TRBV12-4	TGTGCCAGCAGGCTGGCGGGAGTCCAGCCCCTCCACTTT	CASRLAGVQPLHF
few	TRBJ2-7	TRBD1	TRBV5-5	TGTGCCAGCAGCAAGCCGGACAGGGAAGCCTACGAGCAGTACTTC	CASSKPDREAYEQYF
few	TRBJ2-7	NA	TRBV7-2	TGTGCCAGCGGGGGGGGGCAGTCCTACGAGCAGTACTTC	CASGGGQSYEQYF
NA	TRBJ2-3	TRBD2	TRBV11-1	TGTGCCAGCAGCCCAAGGGCTAGCGGGGGGCCTACTAGCACAGATACGCAGTATTTT	CASSPRASGGPTSTDTQYF
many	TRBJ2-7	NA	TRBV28	TGTGCCAGCAGTTCCCCCGGAGGGGGGACAAGGGGCGAGCAGTACTTC	CASSSPGGGTRGEQYF